This TCR beta chain comes out of a study of CD8 T cells in ankylosing spondylitis. General study findings and limits: According to the report, clones linked to the disease were significantly enriched in matched synovial fluid samples taken from ankylosing spondylitis patients.

This clonotype was picked up a small number of times. Its antigen is unknown. The V gene's germline CDR1 is LGHNA and CDR2 YSLEER. There are 15 residues in the CDR3. Between the trimmed V and J ends, which lost 1 base and 1 base, there was a span of 7 bases. For TCR beta, libraries came from quantitative 5'-RACE with molecular barcodes. TCRdb re-analysed the 5' RACE reads in MiXCR, keeping a single row per CDR3 protein. The sample holds about 40,000 distinct CDR3 sequences, approximately 17% seen once. The receptor was derived from a male donor with ankylosing spondylitis or in good health (not recorded which). The sample comprised blood. The V call is TRBV4-3, the J call TRBJ2-2; possible D gene TRBD2, 5 bases. CDR3 nucleotides: TGCGCCAGCAGCCAAGTACTAGTGAACACCGGGGAGCTGTTTTTT. The encoded protein is CASSQVLVNTGELFF.